This T cell receptor beta chain was identified during a study of blood T cell repertoires in COVID-19. Study details: Spain, Italy and the United States supplied samples that represented acute and convalescent COVID-19. The cDNA or gDNA used as material had been derived from T cells, B-cell-depleted T cells, or PBMCs.

Recruited during active infection, patients (from Seattle) were subsequently followed longitudinally. In the original analysis: Estimated nucleated cell counts came from reference gene primer amplification. Data came from immunoSEQ multiplex PCR; TCRdb stores just in-frame clones and leaves some out. V and J calls and clone size follow that table, whereas D and trimming were derived from the DNA. The sample consists of roughly 150,000 clones, 85% of them appearing once. The sequencing sample was made of peripheral blood. The clonotype was recovered from a woman older than 75 with COVID-19, enrolled during active disease.

This CDR3 is CASSPTTPANYGYTF. CDR3 DNA sequence: TGTGCCAGCAGTCCAACAACACCAGCTAACTATGGCTACACCTTC. The chain has TRBV11-2 and TRBJ1-2, with D hard to call. This CDR3 is built from 15 residues. V lost 6 bases to trimming and J lost 0 bases, with 14 bases between them. Germline-derived CDR1 and CDR2 are SGHAT and FQNNGV. Looking up the rest from reference TRBV11-2 and TRBJ1-2 gives the full variable domain: EAGVAQSPRYKIIEKRQSVAFWCNPISGHATLYWYQQILGQGPKLLIQFQNNGVVDDSQLPKDRFSAERLKGVDSTLKIQPAKLEDSAVYLCASSPTTPANYGYTFGSGTRLTVV.